This T cell receptor (beta chain) was observed in a study of blood T cells in healthy people across ages. The germline CDR1 and CDR2 sequences are SGHRS and YFSETQ. The CDR3 spans 14 residues. The trim removed 4 bases at V and 8 bases at J, leaving 5 bases unmatched. Together with a sample-barcoded 5' primer, a J-beta primer mix was included in a second PCR lasting about 6 to 11 cycles. TCRdb re-called the 5' RACE reads with MiXCR, one entry per CDR3 protein. Of hundreds of thousands of distinct CDR3 sequences listed, 49% are singletons. In terms of origin and age, donors were healthy Caucasian individuals from Russia aged 6 to 90. This clonotype was counted only a few times.

The chain carries TRBV5-1 and TRBJ2-1; 11 nucleotides align to TRBD1. What was sequenced was blood. The receptor comes from a woman aged 60-70 years in good health. The CDR3 bases are TGCGCCAGCAGCGTAGGGACAGGGGGAGATGAGCAGTTCTTC. It translates to CASSVGTGGDEQFF.